The clone carrying this T cell receptor beta chain was recorded at least ten times. Attachment of unique molecular identifiers to individual cDNA molecules was performed. TCRdb re-analysed the 5' RACE reads in MiXCR, keeping a single row per CDR3 protein. The table records tens of thousands of distinct CDR3 sequences, approximately 8.8% of them present only once. The data derive from a study of early T cells in non-severe SARS-CoV-2 infection. The clonotype originates from an adult who was a healthcare worker with PCR-confirmed SARS-CoV-2 infection or an uninfected control (not recorded which). The material was whole blood, obtained at baseline.

CDR3 DNA: TGCGCCAGCAGCTTTAACGAGAGGGGCACTGAAGCTTTCTTT. The encoded protein is CASSFNERGTEAFF. This sequence joins TRBV5-1 and TRBJ1-1, with D possibly TRBD1 on 5 matching bases. With 2 bases removed from V and 4 bases from J, the gap between germline ends came to 12 bases. The CDR3 runs to 14 residues. Germline values: CDR1 SGHRS, CDR2 YFSETQ.